Below, 32 T cell receptor beta chains from the same sample are listed, as sequenced in a study of CXCR3-negative and CXCR3-positive naive CD8 T cells. Each TRB cDNA library was prepared by 5' RACE (with UMI labels). No DNA is given; TCRdb re-called the 5' RACE reads and lists each CDR3 protein once. This sample's clone table lists about 130,000 distinct CDR3 sequences. The sample comprised naive CXCR3- CD8+ T cells from blood. Subset reported: CD45RO-CCR7+CD27+CD95- naive CD8+ T cells lacking CXCR3 (TNR3-). These receptors were taken from a human donor in good health. Some clones in this sample may be carry-over from other donors' samples.

The chain has TRBV7-9 and TRBJ2-7; the TCRdb D gene call, TRBD2, has no DNA to confirm it. The CDR3 has 16 residues. From germline, CDR1 is SEHNR and CDR2 FQNEAQ (reference sequence). The CDR3 loop reads CASSNGLADLRGVQYF.

The rearrangement uses TRBV7-6 and TRBJ2-1; TCRdb gives TRBD2 as the D gene, but with no DNA this cannot be confirmed. This CDR3 is 17 amino acids long. From germline, CDR1 is SGHVS and CDR2 FNYEAQ. The CDR3 reads CASSLAPWASGYNEQFF.

This chain joins TRBV5-4 and TRBJ1-2; TCRdb calls TRBD1, which cannot be checked without DNA. The germline V gene has CDR1 SGHNT and CDR2 YYREEE (reference sequence). This CDR3 contains 15 residues. The chain's CDR3 is CASSPRQGPAYGYTF.

This chain joins TRBV6-5 and TRBJ2-1; TCRdb's D call, TRBD1, is unchecked because there is no DNA. Germline CDR1 is MNHEY and CDR2 is SVGAGI. The CDR3 contains 16 residues. The CDR3 loop is CASTLSPTVRYNEQFF.

This sequence joins TRBV4-1 and TRBJ2-5. CDR1 is MGHRA, CDR2 YSYEKL, per germline. The CDR3 runs to 13 residues. CDR3 in amino acids: CASSQAFQETQYF.

The chain carries TRBV12-3 or TRBV12-4 and TRBJ1-5; TCRdb indicates TRBD1, and absent DNA this call remains unverified. This CDR3 region has 14 residues. The CDR3 sequence: CASTLGGLGQPQHF.

This chain uses TRBV7-2 with TRBJ2-6. CDR1 SGHTA and CDR2 FQGNSA come from the germline V gene. The CDR3 runs to 17 residues. CDR3 amino acids: CASTIRGDLSGANVLTF.

The rearrangement links TRBV6-6 to TRBJ2-2. The CDR3 length is 11 residues. The germline CDR1 and CDR2 sequences are MNHNY and SVGAGI (reference sequence). Here the CDR3 reads CASTEDGELFF.

The J gene is TRBJ2-7, the V gene TRBV12-3 or TRBV12-4; checking the TCRdb D call of TRBD2 is not possible without DNA. The CDR3 is 14 amino acids. This CDR3 reads CASSLGGSVEEQYF.

The V gene is TRBV7-9, the J gene TRBJ1-5. The CDR3 contains 14 residues. Germline CDR1 reads SEHNR; CDR2 reads FQNEAQ (reference sequence). CDR3 loop: CASSPAGGNQPQHF.

The V call is TRBV20-1, the J call TRBJ1-3. The CDR3 has 12 amino acids. Germline V gene lookup returns CDR1 DFQATT and CDR2 SNEGSKA (reference sequence). The chain's CDR3 is CSGRLPGDTIYF.

The gene calls are TRBV20-1 and TRBJ2-1; with no DNA, the TCRdb D assignment of TRBD2 cannot be verified. This CDR3 has 17 residues. Germline loops: CDR1 DFQATT, CDR2 SNEGSKA (reference sequence). The CDR3 sequence is CSATRYLAGPDRNEQFF.

The chain couples TRBV29-1 to TRBJ2-5; absent DNA, TCRdb's TRBD1 call cannot be checked. CDR3 length: 15 residues. The germline CDR1 and CDR2 sequences are SQVTM and ANQGSEA. CDR3 loop: CSVRGHIEGWETQYF.

The V and J genes are TRBV6-6 and TRBJ1-4; the TCRdb call, TRBD1, lacks DNA for checking. Germline V gene sequence: CDR1 MNHNY, CDR2 SVGAGI (reference sequence). This CDR3 spans 15 amino acids. The CDR3 spells CASSQDRGANEKLFF.

The rearrangement links TRBV6-5 to TRBJ2-1; TCRdb outputs TRBD1, but without DNA this stays unchecked. The CDR3 consists of 15 residues. Germline assignment: CDR1 MNHEY and CDR2 SVGAGI. CDR3 residues: CASSPGRSSYNEQFF.

The chain uses TRBV6-2 or TRBV6-3 and TRBJ2-7; the TCRdb call, TRBD2, lacks DNA for checking. This CDR3 has 14 amino acids. Germline CDR1 MNHEY, CDR2 SVGEGT. This CDR3 reads CASSPGLARHEQYF.

The V call is TRBV29-1, the J call TRBJ2-7. This CDR3 has 13 amino acids. The germline CDR1 and CDR2 sequences are SQVTM and ANQGSEA. The CDR3: CSVEAGISYEQYF.

The J gene is TRBJ2-4, the V gene TRBV11-2; TCRdb picks TRBD1, but there is no DNA to check that call. The germline CDR1 and CDR2 sequences are SGHAT and FQNNGV. The CDR3 is 15 residues long. The CDR3: CASSLAGRVMDIQYF.

This sequence joins TRBV12-3 or TRBV12-4 and TRBJ2-3; checking the TCRdb D call of TRBD2 is not possible without DNA. This CDR3 comprises 22 residues. CDR3 loop: CASSFWRPHPTGGTFERDTQYF.

This chain links TRBV12-3 or TRBV12-4 with TRBJ1-1. CDR3 length: 11 amino acids. CDR3 residues: CASTLNTEAFF.

The CDR3 is CSVDPGQGEQYF. V usage is TRBV29-1 and J usage is TRBJ2-7; TCRdb names TRBD1, which stays unverified in the absence of DNA. Germline V gene lookup returns CDR1 SQVTM and CDR2 ANQGSEA. The CDR3 covers 12 residues.

The chain uses TRBV28 and TRBJ2-5; TCRdb's assignment of TRBD1 cannot be checked, as there is no DNA. Germline V gene data show CDR1 as MDHEN and CDR2 as SYDVKM. There are 20 residues in the CDR3. CDR3 sequence: CASSSIYGTDARAGQETQYF.

This rearrangement joins TRBV6-6 to TRBJ2-1; TCRdb returns TRBD1, unconfirmable since there is no DNA. The germline gives CDR1 MNHNY, CDR2 SVGAGI (reference sequence). The CDR3 length is 17 residues. The CDR3 sequence is CASSYTRTGGSYNEQFF.

This rearrangement joins TRBV27 to TRBJ1-1. Per the germline V gene, CDR1 is MNHEY and CDR2 is SMNVEV (reference sequence). The CDR3 totals 13 residues. CDR3 sequence: CASSLSYGTEAFF.

CDR3 sequence reads: CASSLSTSGSYEQFF. J is TRBJ2-1 and V is TRBV7-9; without DNA, the TCRdb call of TRBD2 cannot be checked. The CDR3 runs 15 residues. CDR1 is SEHNR, CDR2 FQNEAQ, per germline (reference sequence).

J is TRBJ2-1 and V is TRBV5-5; TCRdb's assignment of TRBD1 cannot be checked, as there is no DNA. This CDR3 contains 17 residues. The V gene's germline CDR1 is SGHKS and CDR2 YYEKEE (reference sequence). The CDR3 is CASSLAQGVVHGIEQFF.

V is TRBV28 and J is TRBJ2-7; TCRdb's D gene call, TRBD2, goes unchecked for lack of DNA. The CDR3 totals 13 residues. The germline V gene encodes CDR1 MDHEN and CDR2 SYDVKM. The CDR3 reads CASSLVEVDEQYF.

The chain joins TRBV12-3 or TRBV12-4 to TRBJ2-3. This CDR3 contains 11 residues. The CDR3 loop reads CASSPLNTQYF.

This chain connects TRBV5-5 to TRBJ2-7. This CDR3 spans 14 amino acids. Germline V gene data show CDR1 as SGHKS and CDR2 as YYEKEE (reference sequence). This CDR3 is CASSFRGGSYEQYF.

This chain connects TRBV10-3 to TRBJ1-2; the D call of TRBD1 rests on TCRdb alone, since no DNA is present to check it. The CDR3 has 12 amino acids. Germline CDR1 reads ENHRY; CDR2 reads SYGVKD. The CDR3 is CASTEDIYGYTF.

This chain connects TRBV12-3 or TRBV12-4 to TRBJ1-2. The length of the CDR3 is 14 residues. The CDR3 protein is CASSLFRRDYGYTF.

The J gene is TRBJ2-1, the V gene TRBV4-1; checking the TCRdb D call of TRBD1 is not possible without DNA. The CDR3 spans 17 residues. CDR1 is MGHRA and CDR2 is YSYEKL in the germline V gene. The CDR3 protein is CASSQDSVRGGYNEQFF.